These 10 T cell receptor beta chains share one sample of origin, sequenced in a study of OX40 agonist ivuxolimab in advanced cancers. Measured with immunoSEQ multiplex PCR; TCRdb has only the in-frame clones, and not every one. The sample has 37,000 or so clones; 74% are singletons. The source was CD4+ or CD8+ T cells sorted from blood, collected in a trial of the OX40 agonist ivuxolimab. The receptors come from an adult with an advanced solid tumor such as melanoma, head and neck, liver or kidney cancer.

This clone was observed a handful of times. The chain uses TRBV10-3 and TRBJ2-1; the D gene is possibly TRBD2 (6 bases). V lost 3 bases and J lost 4, with 7 bases in between. The germline CDR1 and CDR2 sequences are ENHRY and SYGVKD. This CDR3 spans 13 amino acids. This CDR3 reads CAISDREYNEQFF. CDR3 DNA sequence: TGTGCCATCAGTGACCGGGAGTACAATGAGCAGTTCTTC.

The rearrangement links TRBV5-1 to TRBJ2-7, with D possibly TRBD1 on 6 matching bases. Trimming pared 4 bases from V and 1 base from J, leaving 9 bases between. From germline, CDR1 is SGHRS and CDR2 YFSETQ. This CDR3 contains 13 residues. DNA of the CDR3: TGCGCCAGCAGCCCAACAGGGTCCTACGAGCAGTACTTC. Translation: CASSPTGSYEQYF.

This chain uses TRBV7-3 with TRBJ2-7, with a tentative D call TRBD1 (6 bases). Germline lookup yields CDR1 SGHTA and CDR2 FQGTGA. Trimming took off 5 bases at V and 2 bases at J, with 13 bases between the two ends. This CDR3 contains 14 residues. Written as DNA, the CDR3 is TGTGCCAGCAGCCCCCAACAGGGCCCCTACGAGCAGTACTTC. This sequence encodes CASSPQQGPYEQYF. Looking up the rest from reference TRBV7-3 and TRBJ2-7 gives the full variable domain: GAGVSQTPSNKVTEKGKYVELRCDPISGHTALYWYRQSLGQGPEFLIYFQGTGAADDSGLPNDRFFAVRPEGSVSTLKIQRTERGDSAVYLCASSPQQGPYEQYFGPGTRLTVT.

The genes are TRBV19 and TRBJ1-5; 11 nucleotides match TRBD1. The ends lost 5 bases at V and 0 bases at J; junction bases unmatched: 3. The germline CDR1 and CDR2 sequences are LNHDA and SQIVND (reference sequence). CDR3 length: 16 amino acids. The DNA for the CDR3 is TGTGCCAGTAGTGGACAGGGGGCAATTAGCAATCAGCCCCAGCATTTT. This gives the protein CASSGQGAISNQPQHF. The full variable domain, rest sourced from reference TRBV19 and TRBJ1-5, is DGGITQSPKYLFRKEGQNVTLSCEQNLNHDAMYWYRQDPGQGLRLIYYSQIVNDFQKGDIAEGYSVSREKKESFPLTVTSAQKNPTAFYLCASSGQGAISNQPQHFGDGTRLSIL.

V and J are TRBV2 and TRBJ1-1, with no clear D. The germline V gene encodes CDR1 SNHLY and CDR2 FYNNEI. The CDR3 is 14 residues long. Trimming pared 5 bases from V and 3 bases from J, leaving 13 bases between. This CDR3 is CASSPRGLHTEAFF. The DNA for the CDR3 is TGTGCCAGCAGTCCGCGGGGTCTCCACACTGAAGCTTTCTTT.

Concerning this clone: The sample has other DNA sequences that encode this CDR3 too. J is TRBJ2-1 and V is TRBV11-2; D call uncertain. From germline, CDR1 is SGHAT and CDR2 FQNNGV. V shed 2 bases and J shed 7 bases, with 9 bases lying between them. This CDR3 contains 13 residues. In DNA, the CDR3 is TGTGCCAGCAGCTTACGCCTTGGGAATGAGCAGTTCTTC. It codes for CASSLRLGNEQFF.

The chain combines TRBV6-5 with TRBJ2-7, with D perhaps matching TRBD1 (6 bases). V lost 7 bases and J 3 bases, leaving 10 bases between the germline ends. This CDR3 is 12 amino acids long. The germline gives CDR1 MNHEY, CDR2 SVGAGI. CDR3 sequence reads: CASTEGVYEQYV. The CDR3, as DNA: TGTGCCAGCACCGAGGGGGTCTACGAGCAGTACGTC.

The J gene is TRBJ2-2, the V gene TRBV9; tentatively, D is TRBD2 (8 bases). V was trimmed by 4 bases and J by 4 bases, leaving 17 bases between them. The CDR3 is 16 amino acids. The germline V gene encodes CDR1 SGDLS and CDR2 YYNGEE. CDR3 residues: CASSNREGARTGELFF. CDR3 in DNA: TGTGCCAGCAGCAACCGGGAGGGGGCGCGCACCGGGGAGCTGTTTTTT.

The rearrangement links TRBV29-1 to TRBJ1-3, with 9 positions matching TRBD1. Germline V gives CDR1 SQVTM, CDR2 ANQGSEA. The J segment lost 4 bases and the V segment lost 3 bases, leaving 4 bases of the junction unmatched. CDR3 length equals 14 residues. The CDR3: CSVDLTGGGNTIYF. The CDR3 nucleotides are TGCAGCGTTGACTTGACAGGGGGAGGAAACACCATATATTTT.

This rearrangement joins TRBV7-9 to TRBJ1-3; D not resolved. From germline, CDR1 is SEHNR and CDR2 FQNEAQ (reference sequence). Trimming shortened V by 5 bases and J by 2 bases, and 13 bases separated the two germline ends. The CDR3 contains 15 residues. DNA of the CDR3: TGTGCCAGCAGCCCGACAACCGGCACTGGAAACACCATATATTTT. Its translation: CASSPTTGTGNTIYF.